Following are 19 T cell receptor beta chains from one sample sequenced in a study of post-analysis software for immune sequencing data. For these receptors, no antigen is known. Prepared TCR beta cDNA libraries contained unique molecular identifiers. TCRdb independently ran MiXCR on the PCR reads; one entry per CDR3 protein. The sample consists of approximately 770,000 distinct CDR3 sequences, just over 45% of them appearing once. Points from the study as a whole: In patients, TRBV5-6, TRBV5-1 and TRBV20-1 belonged to roughly 5 TRBV segments found more frequently than in controls.

The sample consisted of blood. These receptors were obtained from a girl aged 5 to 17 with multiple sclerosis.

In its sample, this clonotype was seen a few times. V is TRBV20-1 and J is TRBJ2-7; D is tentatively TRBD1 or TRBD2 (5 bases each). CDR3 size: 14 residues. The V gene lost 5 bases and the J gene lost 0 bases, with 14 bases spanning the gap. Germline V lookup: CDR1 DFQATT, CDR2 SNEGSKA (reference sequence). The CDR3 region has the DNA TGCAGTGCTCCAACGGGACGGAGCTCCTACGAGCAGTACTTC. Its translation: CSAPTGRSSYEQYF.

The chain recombines TRBV28 with TRBJ2-1; tentative D call: TRBD2 (6 bases). The CDR3 length is 14 residues. Germline CDR1 is MDHEN and CDR2 is SYDVKM. V lost 6 bases to trimming and J lost 6 bases, with 15 bases between them. In DNA form, the CDR3 reads TGTGCCAGCAGCCGGGCGGGGAGTAGCAATGAGCAGTTCTTC. Protein sequence: CASSRAGSSNEQFF.

The DNA for the CDR3 is TGTGCCAGCAGTCCGTCGCTAGCGGGGAGCACAGATACGCAGTATTTT. Protein product: CASSPSLAGSTDTQYF. The chain links TRBV6-6 to TRBJ2-3, with TRBD2 matching 9 bases. The germline CDR1 and CDR2 sequences are MNHNY and SVGAGI (reference sequence). J was trimmed by 0 bases and V by 5 bases; bases with no gene match: 6. The CDR3 is made up of 16 amino acids.

This clonotype turned up a few times. J is TRBJ2-7 and V is TRBV20-1; TRBD1 is a possible D gene (7 bases). Germline V CDR1 and CDR2: DFQATT, SNEGSKA (reference sequence). Trimming stripped 1 base from V and 2 bases from J, with 15 bases between. CDR3 length: 15 residues. The CDR3 DNA is TGCAGTGCTAGAGTCCCGGAGGGGGCCCCCTACGAGCAGTACTTC. Translating gives CSARVPEGAPYEQYF.

This chain uses TRBV20-1 with TRBJ2-3, with 8 bases identical to TRBD2. The CDR3 extends over 15 amino acids. V trimming: 8 bases; J trimming: 1 base; junction bases outside the gene matches: 11. The germline gives CDR1 DFQATT, CDR2 SNEGSKA (reference sequence). CDR3 sequence reads: CSTPGKGLGTDTQYF. The CDR3 nucleotides are TGCAGTACACCCGGGAAGGGACTAGGCACAGATACGCAGTATTTT.

V usage is TRBV20-1 and J usage is TRBJ2-3; weak D call: TRBD2 (6 bases). CDR3 length: 16 amino acids. The ends were cut back, 3 bases at V and 0 bases at J, with 16 bases in the middle. Per the germline V gene, CDR1 is DFQATT and CDR2 is SNEGSKA (reference sequence). The CDR3: CSASLGGEFSTDTQYF. CDR3 nucleotides: TGCAGTGCTAGTCTGGGCGGGGAATTTAGCACAGATACGCAGTATTTT.

In its sample, this clonotype was seen a few times. This chain connects TRBV10-3 to TRBJ2-7; a weak D match, TRBD1 (6 bases). The CDR3 has 14 residues. The V end lost 10 bases, the J end lost 6 bases, and 22 bases lay between the germline ends. The germline gives CDR1 ENHRY, CDR2 SYGVKD. The CDR3 DNA follows: TGTGCCACCGCTGTAACAGGGTCCCTGGGCGAGCAGTACTTC. This translates into CATAVTGSLGEQYF.

This clonotype was found a few times. This sequence joins TRBV7-2 and TRBJ2-1; TRBD1 aligns across 7 bases. Germline V gene sequence: CDR1 SGHTA, CDR2 FQGNSA. The CDR3 is made up of 15 amino acids. With V trimmed by 5 bases and J by 7 bases, 11 bases remained unmatched. DNA of the CDR3: TGTGCCAGCAGCCCCACAGGGGCCAGCTGGAATGAGCAGTTCTTC. This translates into CASSPTGASWNEQFF.

V gene TRBV6-5 combines with J gene TRBJ1-2; D unresolved. Per the germline V gene, CDR1 is MNHEY and CDR2 is SVGAGI. This CDR3 is 16 amino acids long. Trimming pared 2 bases from V and 1 base from J, leaving 14 bases between. CDR3 nucleotide sequence: TGTGCCAGCAGTTACCGCGGGATAGGCCTTAACTATGGCTACACCTTC. Encoded protein: CASSYRGIGLNYGYTF.

The sample holds a few counts of this clonotype. Since a much larger clone is just one base distant, this may be a read error. This chain connects TRBV24-1 to TRBJ2-7, with a possible D match to TRBD1 (7 bases). The CDR3 length is 15 residues. Germline-derived CDR1 and CDR2 are KGHDR and SFDVKD. Trimming stripped 9 bases from V and 7 bases from J, with 24 bases between. In DNA form, the CDR3 reads TGTGCCACCTCATTTTGGGGGGAAACAGGGGATGAGCAGTACTTC. Translated: CATSFWGETGDEQYF.

This clonotype was seen more than once but under ten times. The gene calls are TRBV9 and TRBJ1-1, with D tentatively TRBD1 (5 bases). This CDR3 has 17 residues. Deletions cut 0 bases from V and 1 base from J, with 16 bases between. Germline loops: CDR1 SGDLS, CDR2 YYNGEE. This CDR3 reads CASSVAGLGVGNTEAFF. Written as DNA, the CDR3 is TGTGCCAGCAGCGTAGCCGGTCTGGGGGTAGGGAACACTGAAGCTTTCTTT.

Points on this clonotype: The junction and the germline gene differ at one end; a read error may be behind it. The chain uses TRBV12-3 or TRBV12-4 and TRBJ2-1; D unclear. CDR3 size: 14 residues. CDR3 bases: TGTGCCAGCAGGTACAATCCCTCCTACAATGAACAGTTCTTC. This encodes CASRYNPSYNEQFF.

In this sample, this clonotype turned up once. The chain recombines TRBV27 with TRBJ2-1; D uncertain. In germline, CDR1 is MNHEY, CDR2 SMNVEV (reference sequence). The CDR3 has 17 residues. V was clipped by 4 bases and J by 1 base, with 17 bases between them. For the CDR3, the DNA is TGTGCCAGCAGTTCCCTCGGTCAAAGTGGGTCCTACAATGAGCAGTTCTTC. It specifies CASSSLGQSGSYNEQFF.

The V call is TRBV7-8, the J call TRBJ2-1; D is possibly TRBD2 (5 bases). The CDR3 loop spans 14 amino acids. The germline gives CDR1 SGHVS, CDR2 FQNEAQ. Trimming cost V 2 bases and J 5 bases, with 10 bases left between them. Here the CDR3 DNA reads TGTGCCAGCAGCTTAATTCTAGCCGACAATGAGCAGTTCTTC. Its protein is CASSLILADNEQFF.

This clonotype has ten or more counts. The chain couples TRBV20-1 to TRBJ1-2; D is undetermined. Germline V gives CDR1 DFQATT, CDR2 SNEGSKA (reference sequence). This CDR3 spans 12 amino acids. V lost 3 bases and J lost 6, with 11 bases in between. The CDR3 region has the DNA TGCAGTGCTAGTCACCCTAAGGATGGCTACACCTTC. Amino acids: CSASHPKDGYTF.

This clonotype was counted a few times. The rearrangement joins TRBV7-9 to TRBJ2-7; 7 positions agree with TRBD2. This CDR3 contains 16 residues. With V trimmed by 5 bases and J by 1 base, 11 bases remained unmatched. The germline gives CDR1 SEHNR, CDR2 FQNEAQ (reference sequence). The CDR3 bases are TGTGCCAGCAGCCCCCCCAGTGGGGGGGAATCCTACGAGCAGTACTTC. As protein: CASSPPSGGESYEQYF.

This clonotype was seen a few times. The chain recombines TRBV12-3 or TRBV12-4 with TRBJ2-3; D remains unclear. V shed 5 bases and J shed 10 bases, with 13 bases lying between them. This CDR3 has 12 amino acids. The CDR3 sequence is CASSQDLNAQYF. CDR3 nucleotide sequence: TGTGCCAGCAGTCAAGACTTAAACGCGCAGTATTTT.

V and J are TRBV29-1 and TRBJ1-1; TRBD1 aligns across 8 bases. CDR3 length: 12 residues. Trimming at V came to 4 bases and at J to 4 bases, leaving 2 bases not matched to a gene. Germline V gene sequence: CDR1 SQVTM, CDR2 ANQGSEA. The CDR3 region has the DNA TGCAGCGTTGTACAGGGGGGCACTGAAGCTTTCTTT. Translating it yields CSVVQGGTEAFF.

The J gene is TRBJ2-7, the V gene TRBV20-1; D ambiguous. Trimming took 1 base from V and 9 from J, leaving 10 bases between them. Germline assignment: CDR1 DFQATT and CDR2 SNEGSKA (reference sequence). The CDR3 contains 11 residues. The CDR3 DNA follows: TGCAGTGCTAGAGGCCCCCTGTGGCAGTACTTC. Translation gives CSARGPLWQYF.